One sample yielded the 18 T cell receptor beta chains listed below, sequenced in a study of blood T cell repertoires in COVID-19. Only in-frame clones appear in the TCRdb table, and some are missing; sequencing was by immunoSEQ multiplex PCR. There are about 190,000 clones in the sample; roughly 84% occur only once, and 3% to 3.5% lies in the top ten. Sequences were obtained from PBMCs or T cells enriched from blood (not recorded which). These receptors all come from a woman aged 30 to 39 who had been exposed to COVID-19.

CDR3: CASSPADYEQYF. Written as DNA, the CDR3 is TGTGCCAGCAGCCCCGCGGACTACGAGCAGTACTTC. The rearrangement uses TRBV5-5 and TRBJ2-7; D gene ambiguous. The CDR3 consists of 12 residues. The germline V and J ends were trimmed by 4 bases and 3 bases, with 8 bases remaining between them. Per germline, CDR1 SGHKS and CDR2 YYEKEE (reference sequence).

In its sample, this clone was seen a few times. V usage is TRBV6-2 or TRBV6-3 and J usage is TRBJ2-7; D is unresolved. Trimming shortened V by 5 bases and J by 4 bases, and 6 bases separated the two germline ends. Germline CDR1 is MNHEY and CDR2 is SVGEGT. This CDR3 comprises 11 residues. CDR3 coding DNA: TGTGCCAGCAGTCGAGATTACGAGCAGTACTTC. It yields the protein CASSRDYEQYF.

The chain employs TRBV7-9 and TRBJ2-1; 7 positions match TRBD2. The CDR3 runs to 17 residues. The V gene end was trimmed by 5 bases and the J gene end by 3 bases; junction bases not matched to a gene: 13. Germline CDR1 and CDR2: SEHNR and FQNEAQ (reference sequence). The CDR3 DNA reads TGTGCCAGCAGCCCTAGACGGGGGGATCTCCTCTACAATGAGCAGTTCTTC. Its translation: CASSPRRGDLLYNEQFF.

The chain has TRBV5-4 and TRBJ2-1, with a tentative D call TRBD2 (6 bases). Looked up from germline, CDR1 is SGHNT and CDR2 is YYREEE (reference sequence). V was pared by 2 bases and J by 6 bases, with 9 bases between. This CDR3 spans 13 amino acids. CDR3 bases: TGTGCCAGCAGCTTTCCCGGGGGCAATGAGCAGTTCTTC. It translates to CASSFPGGNEQFF.

This chain connects TRBV24-1 to TRBJ2-3; 9 bases fit TRBD1. Germline loops: CDR1 KGHDR, CDR2 SFDVKD. V dropped 7 bases and J dropped 3; count of bases not matched to a gene: 7. The CDR3 is 15 amino acids. CDR3 sequence reads: CATSSGTGRTDTQYF. For the CDR3, the DNA is TGTGCCACCAGCTCAGGGACAGGGAGGACAGATACGCAGTATTTT.

This chain uses TRBV5-4 with TRBJ1-2, with D tentatively TRBD1 (6 bases). Germline CDR1 and CDR2: SGHNT and YYREEE (reference sequence). The V gene lost 4 bases and the J gene lost 4 bases, with 11 bases spanning the gap. The CDR3 runs 13 residues. The CDR3 DNA reads TGTGCCAGCAGCAGACGACAGGTCTATGGCTACACCTTC. It yields the protein CASSRRQVYGYTF.

The rearrangement links TRBV27 to TRBJ2-3, with D hard to call. The CDR3 is 12 residues long. The V end lost 5 bases, the J end lost 3 bases, and 6 bases lay between the germline ends. Germline loops: CDR1 MNHEY, CDR2 SMNVEV (reference sequence). The CDR3 spells CASSEMTDTQYF. CDR3 nucleotides: TGTGCCAGCAGTGAGATGACAGATACGCAGTATTTT.

The chain employs TRBV10-3 and TRBJ1-2; 7 nucleotides agree with TRBD1. The CDR3 has 17 amino acids. With V trimmed by 2 bases and J by 6 bases, 15 bases remained unmatched. Germline values: CDR1 ENHRY, CDR2 SYGVKD. CDR3 DNA: TGTGCCATCAGTGAGGACAGGGAGGCTGGCCAACTACATGGCTACACCTTC. This codes for CAISEDREAGQLHGYTF.

The V and J genes are TRBV18 and TRBJ2-5; a possible D gene is TRBD2 (6 bases). Trimming took off 5 bases at V and 5 bases at J, with 12 bases between the two ends. Germline loops: CDR1 KGHSH, CDR2 LQKENI. The CDR3 runs to 13 residues. The CDR3: CASSSLRGETQYF. The CDR3 nucleotides are TGTGCCAGCTCATCCCTCCGGGGGGAGACCCAGTACTTC.

The J gene is TRBJ2-7, the V gene TRBV5-6; no clear D gene. This CDR3 has 14 amino acids. Germline lookup yields CDR1 SGHDT and CDR2 YYEEEE. The V and J ends lost 0 bases and 2 bases respectively, with 9 bases between them. DNA for the CDR3: TGTGCCAGCAGCTTGGGGGCCACTCCCTACGAGCAGTACTTC. It codes for CASSLGATPYEQYF.

This rearrangement joins TRBV12-3 or TRBV12-4 to TRBJ1-2; D not certain. The CDR3 loop spans 13 amino acids. V was trimmed by 3 bases and J by 1 base, leaving 6 bases between them. The CDR3 sequence is CASSFGINYGYTF. CDR3 coding DNA: TGTGCCAGCAGTTTCGGGATTAACTATGGCTACACCTTC.

The gene calls are TRBV2 and TRBJ2-3; 8 nucleotides line up with TRBD1. The CDR3 loop spans 13 amino acids. Germline trimming cut 10 bases from V and 2 bases from J; bases unmatched to any gene: 5. Germline CDR1 and CDR2: SNHLY and FYNNEI. The CDR3 loop is CATGQGITDTQYF. CDR3 bases: TGTGCCACCGGACAGGGTATCACAGATACGCAGTATTTT.

The V and J genes are TRBV6-2 or TRBV6-3 and TRBJ1-2; D might be TRBD1 (5 bases). The V gene's germline CDR1 is MNHEY and CDR2 SVGEGT. Trimming took off 2 bases at V and 8 bases at J, with 15 bases between the two ends. The CDR3 contains 14 residues. The CDR3 coding sequence is TGTGCCAGCAGTTACCAGACGGTCGCAGGGGGCTACACCTTC. This sequence encodes CASSYQTVAGGYTF.

The V gene is TRBV9, the J gene TRBJ2-1; 11 nucleotides match TRBD1. From germline, CDR1 is SGDLS and CDR2 YYNGEE. The J segment lost 5 bases and the V segment lost 4 bases, leaving 14 bases of the junction unmatched. The CDR3 has 18 residues. The CDR3 nucleotides are TGTGCCAGCAGCTCCGTAGCGGGACAGGGGGGTTTAGACAATGAGCAGTTCTTC. Translated: CASSSVAGQGGLDNEQFF.

The chain links TRBV19 to TRBJ1-5; a weak D match, TRBD1 (6 bases). CDR3 length: 16 amino acids. Germline CDR1 reads LNHDA; CDR2 reads SQIVND (reference sequence). V dropped 3 bases and J dropped 0 bases, with 12 bases sitting between them. CDR3 nucleotides: TGTGCCAGTAGTATCCTCGGACAGCATAGCAATCAGCCCCAGCATTTT. Amino acid sequence: CASSILGQHSNQPQHF.

The J gene is TRBJ2-7, the V gene TRBV27, with D possibly matching TRBD1 (6 bases). Germline V gives CDR1 MNHEY, CDR2 SMNVEV (reference sequence). CDR3 length: 15 amino acids. V gave up 4 bases and J gave up 0 bases, with 13 bases separating them. The CDR3 protein is CASSWDLGGSYEQYF. DNA for the CDR3: TGTGCCAGCAGTTGGGACCTAGGGGGCTCCTACGAGCAGTACTTC.

This chain uses TRBV11-2 with TRBJ2-3; 9 bases line up with TRBD1. Trimming removed 3 bases from V and 3 bases from J; junction bases left unmatched: 7. The CDR3 is 16 residues long. Germline CDR1 reads SGHAT; CDR2 reads FQNNGV. CDR3 region: CASSFGTGISTDTQYF. The CDR3 nucleotides are TGTGCCAGCAGCTTCGGGACAGGGATATCGACAGATACGCAGTATTTT. Complete variable domain (other parts from reference TRBV11-2 and TRBJ2-3): EAGVAQSPRYKIIEKRQSVAFWCNPISGHATLYWYQQILGQGPKLLIQFQNNGVVDDSQLPKDRFSAERLKGVDSTLKIQPAKLEDSAVYLCASSFGTGISTDTQYFGPGTRLTVL.

V and J are TRBV9 and TRBJ2-1; 7 nucleotides align to TRBD2. The CDR3 is 15 residues long. CDR1 SGDLS and CDR2 YYNGEE come from the germline V gene. V was clipped by 2 bases and J by 0 bases; unmatched bases: 2. In DNA, the CDR3 is TGTGCCAGCAGCGTGGGGGGGTACTCCTACAATGAGCAGTTCTTC. Protein product: CASSVGGYSYNEQFF.